This TCR beta chain was recorded in a study of CD8+ T cells in alopecia areata. Whole-study context: Treated patients were given 5 to 10 mg oral tofacitinib twice daily. It was 6 to 18 months of tofacitinib, and then there were 6 months off drug.

Obtained from alopecia areata patients were lesional scalp punch biopsies along with peripheral blood. This CDR3 is 10 amino acids long. Germline lookup yields CDR1 SQVTM and CDR2 ANQGSEA. Trimming removed 6 bases from V and 6 bases from J, with 9 bases in between. General study results and limits: TCR sharing was clearer in mice than between patients, perhaps partly owing to patient HLA diversity.

RNA extraction was followed by reverse transcription into cDNA, which acted as the sequencing template. Some clones are missing from TCRdb's copy, which holds only in-frame ones; the method was immunoSEQ multiplex PCR. The repertoire holds 200,000 to 250,000 clones, with about three fifths as singletons. For this clone: The antigen remains unidentified.

This material consisted of CD4+ T cells sorted from blood, taken at week 0. The chain links TRBV29-1 to TRBJ2-7; D may be TRBD2 (6 bases). This clonotype originated in a human donor with alopecia areata. CDR3 sequence: CSVRDSEQYF. CDR3 nucleotides: TGCAGCGTCAGGGACTCCGAGCAGTACTTC.